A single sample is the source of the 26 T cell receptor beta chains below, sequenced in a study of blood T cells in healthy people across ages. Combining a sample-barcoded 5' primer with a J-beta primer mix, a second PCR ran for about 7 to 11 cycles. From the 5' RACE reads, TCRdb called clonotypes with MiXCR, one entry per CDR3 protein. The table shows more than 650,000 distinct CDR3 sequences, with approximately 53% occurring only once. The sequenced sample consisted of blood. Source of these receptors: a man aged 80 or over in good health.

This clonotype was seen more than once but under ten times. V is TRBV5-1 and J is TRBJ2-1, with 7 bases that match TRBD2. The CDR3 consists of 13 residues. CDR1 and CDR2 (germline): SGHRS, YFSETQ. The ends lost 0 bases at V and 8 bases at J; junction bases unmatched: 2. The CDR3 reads CASSLATSDEQFF. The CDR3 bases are TGCGCCAGCAGCTTGGCCACTAGCGATGAGCAGTTCTTC.

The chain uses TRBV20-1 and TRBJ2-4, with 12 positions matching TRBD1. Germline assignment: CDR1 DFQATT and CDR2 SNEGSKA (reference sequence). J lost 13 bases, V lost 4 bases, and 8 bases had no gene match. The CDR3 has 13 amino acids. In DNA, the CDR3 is TGCAGTGCTAAGGGGACAGGGGGCGGCGGGCAGTACTTC. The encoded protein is CSAKGTGGGGQYF.

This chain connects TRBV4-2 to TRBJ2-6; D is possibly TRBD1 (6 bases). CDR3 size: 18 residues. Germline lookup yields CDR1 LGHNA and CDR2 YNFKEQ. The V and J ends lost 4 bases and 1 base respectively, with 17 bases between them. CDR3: CASSPIRGRGSGANVLTF. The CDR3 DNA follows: TGTGCCAGCAGCCCAATAAGGGGCAGGGGATCTGGGGCCAACGTCCTGACTTTC.

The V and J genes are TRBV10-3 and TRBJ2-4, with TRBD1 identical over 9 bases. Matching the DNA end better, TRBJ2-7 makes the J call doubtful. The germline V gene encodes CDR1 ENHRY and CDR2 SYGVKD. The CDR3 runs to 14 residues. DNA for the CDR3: TGTGCCATCAGGGGGACAGGGTCTGAGTACGAGCAGTACTTC. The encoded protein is CAIRGTGSEYEQYF.

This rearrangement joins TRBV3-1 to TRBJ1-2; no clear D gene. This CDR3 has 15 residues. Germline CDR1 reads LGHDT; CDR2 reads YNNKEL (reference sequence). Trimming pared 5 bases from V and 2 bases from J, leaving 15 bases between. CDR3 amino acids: CASSETPEANYGYTF. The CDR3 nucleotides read TGTGCCAGCAGCGAGACCCCTGAGGCCAACTATGGCTACACCTTC.

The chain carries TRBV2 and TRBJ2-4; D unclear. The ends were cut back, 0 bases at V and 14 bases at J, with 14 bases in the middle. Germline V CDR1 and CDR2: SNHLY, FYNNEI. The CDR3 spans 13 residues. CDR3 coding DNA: TGTGCCAGCAGTGAAGCGCTTAAGACGGAGAAGTACTTC. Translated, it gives CASSEALKTEKYF. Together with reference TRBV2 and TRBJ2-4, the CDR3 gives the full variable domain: EPEVTQTPSHQVTQMGQEVILRCVPISNHLYFYWYRQILGQKVEFLVSFYNNEISEKSEIFDDQFSVERPDGSNFTLKIRSTKLEDSAMYFCASSEALKTEKYFGAGTRLSVL.

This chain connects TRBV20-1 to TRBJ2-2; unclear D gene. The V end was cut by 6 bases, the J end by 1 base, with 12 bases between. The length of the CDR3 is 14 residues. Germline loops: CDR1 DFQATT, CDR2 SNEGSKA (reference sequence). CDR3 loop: CSAKRWLNTGELFF. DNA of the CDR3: TGCAGTGCAAAGAGGTGGCTGAACACCGGGGAGCTGTTTTTT.

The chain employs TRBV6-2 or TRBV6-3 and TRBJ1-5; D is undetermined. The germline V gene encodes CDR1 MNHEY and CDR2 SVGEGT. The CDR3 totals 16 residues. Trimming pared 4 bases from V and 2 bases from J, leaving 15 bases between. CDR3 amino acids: CASSFPFVSGNQPQHF. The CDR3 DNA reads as TGTGCCAGCAGTTTCCCCTTTGTGTCAGGCAATCAGCCCCAGCATTTT.

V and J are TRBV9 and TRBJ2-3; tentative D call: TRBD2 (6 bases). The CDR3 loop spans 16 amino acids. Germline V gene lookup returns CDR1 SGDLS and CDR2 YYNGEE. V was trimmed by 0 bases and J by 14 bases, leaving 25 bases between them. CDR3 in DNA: TGTGCCAGCAGCGTAGGTCCTAGCGTAGAGCACAGAGACGCGTATTTT. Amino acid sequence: CASSVGPSVEHRDAYF.

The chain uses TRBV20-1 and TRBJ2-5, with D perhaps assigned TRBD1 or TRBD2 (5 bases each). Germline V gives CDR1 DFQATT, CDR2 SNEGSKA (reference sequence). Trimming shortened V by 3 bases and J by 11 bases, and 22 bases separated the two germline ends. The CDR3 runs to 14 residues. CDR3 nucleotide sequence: TGCAGTGCTAGGAGAGGGGCCCCGTACAATGAGCAGTACTTC. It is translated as CSARRGAPYNEQYF.

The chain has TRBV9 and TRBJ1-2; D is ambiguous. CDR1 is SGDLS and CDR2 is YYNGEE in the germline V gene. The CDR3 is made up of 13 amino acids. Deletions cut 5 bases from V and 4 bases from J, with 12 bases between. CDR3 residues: CASSPTLGYGYTF. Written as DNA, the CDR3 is TGTGCCAGCAGTCCTACACTGGGCTATGGCTACACCTTC. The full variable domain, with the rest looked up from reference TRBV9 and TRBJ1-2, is DSGVTQTPKHLITATGQRVTLRCSPRSGDLSVYWYQQSLDQGLQFLIQYYNGEERAKGNILERFSAQQFPDLHSELNLSSLELGDSALYFCASSPTLGYGYTFGSGTRLTVV.

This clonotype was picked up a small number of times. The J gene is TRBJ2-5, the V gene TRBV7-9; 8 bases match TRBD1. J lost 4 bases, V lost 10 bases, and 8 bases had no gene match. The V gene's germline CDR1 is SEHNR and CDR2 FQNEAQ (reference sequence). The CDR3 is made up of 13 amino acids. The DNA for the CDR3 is TGTGCCACCAACGGACAGGGTGGAGAGACCCAGTACTTC. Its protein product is CATNGQGGETQYF. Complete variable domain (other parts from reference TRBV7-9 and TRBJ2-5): DTGVSQNPRHKITKRGQNVTFRCDPISEHNRLYWYRQTLGQGPEFLTYFQNEAQLEKSRLLSDRFSAERPKGSFSTLEIQRTEQGDSAMYLCATNGQGGETQYFGPGTRLLVL.

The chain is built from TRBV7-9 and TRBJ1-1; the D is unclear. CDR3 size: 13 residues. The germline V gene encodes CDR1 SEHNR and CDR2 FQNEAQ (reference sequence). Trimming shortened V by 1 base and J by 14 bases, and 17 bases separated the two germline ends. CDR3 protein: CASSLGARREQFF. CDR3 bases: TGTGCCAGCAGCTTAGGGGCTAGACGTGAGCAGTTCTTT. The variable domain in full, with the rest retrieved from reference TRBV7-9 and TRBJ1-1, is DTGVSQNPRHKITKRGQNVTFRCDPISEHNRLYWYRQTLGQGPEFLTYFQNEAQLEKSRLLSDRFSAERPKGSFSTLEIQRTEQGDSAMYLCASSLGARREQFFGQGTRLTVV.

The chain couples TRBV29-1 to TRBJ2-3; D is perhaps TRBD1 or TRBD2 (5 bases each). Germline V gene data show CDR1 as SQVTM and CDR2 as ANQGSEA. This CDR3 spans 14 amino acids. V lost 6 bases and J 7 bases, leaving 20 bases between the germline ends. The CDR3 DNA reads TGCAGCGTGCACCGGGACGCCGTCCTTTATACGCAGTATTTT. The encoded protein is CSVHRDAVLYTQYF.

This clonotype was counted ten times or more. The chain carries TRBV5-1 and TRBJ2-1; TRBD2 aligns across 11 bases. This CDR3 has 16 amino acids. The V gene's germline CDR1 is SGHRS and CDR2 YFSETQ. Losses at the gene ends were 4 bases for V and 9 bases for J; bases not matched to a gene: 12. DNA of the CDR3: TGCGCCAGCAGCCCGGCGGAAACTAGCGGGAGAACTGAGCAGTTCTTC. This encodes CASSPAETSGRTEQFF.

CDR3 nucleotides: TGTGCCACCAGTGACCCCGGGACTAGCGGAACTGTGCAGTACTTC. This translates into CATSDPGTSGTVQYF. The genes are TRBV24-1 and TRBJ2-4; 11 bases match TRBD2. The CDR3 is 15 amino acids. The V gene's germline CDR1 is KGHDR and CDR2 SFDVKD. J was trimmed by 13 bases and V by 4 bases; bases with no gene match: 11.

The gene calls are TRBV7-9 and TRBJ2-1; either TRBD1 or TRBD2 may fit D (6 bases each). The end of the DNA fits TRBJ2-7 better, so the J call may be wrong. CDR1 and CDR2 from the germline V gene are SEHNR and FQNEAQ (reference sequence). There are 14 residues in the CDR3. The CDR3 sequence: CASSSGGQVDEQYF. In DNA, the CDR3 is TGTGCCAGCAGCTCCGGGGGCCAGGTGGACGAGCAGTACTTC.

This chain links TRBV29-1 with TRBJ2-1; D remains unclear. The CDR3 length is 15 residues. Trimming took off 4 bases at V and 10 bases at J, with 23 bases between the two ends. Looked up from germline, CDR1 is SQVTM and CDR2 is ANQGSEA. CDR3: CSVVPRSTSMREQFF. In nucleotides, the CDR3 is TGCAGCGTTGTCCCCAGGTCTACGTCGATGCGAGAGCAGTTCTTC.

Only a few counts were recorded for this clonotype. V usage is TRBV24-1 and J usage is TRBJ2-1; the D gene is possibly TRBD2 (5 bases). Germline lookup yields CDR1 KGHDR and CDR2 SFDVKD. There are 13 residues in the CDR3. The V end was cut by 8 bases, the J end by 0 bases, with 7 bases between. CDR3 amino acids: CATMGSSYNEQFF. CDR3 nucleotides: TGTGCCACCATGGGGAGCTCCTACAATGAGCAGTTCTTC.

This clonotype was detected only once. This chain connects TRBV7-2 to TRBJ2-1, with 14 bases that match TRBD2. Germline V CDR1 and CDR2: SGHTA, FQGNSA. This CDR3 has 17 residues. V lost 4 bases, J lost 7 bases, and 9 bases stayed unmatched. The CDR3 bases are TGTGCCAGCAGCTCCGGACTAGCGGGAGGTACGAGGAATGAGCAGTTCTTC. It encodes CASSSGLAGGTRNEQFF. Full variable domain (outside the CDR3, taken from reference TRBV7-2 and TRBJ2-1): GAGVSQSPSNKVTEKGKDVELRCDPISGHTALYWYRQSLGQGLEFLIYFQGNSAPDKSGLPSDRFSAERTGGSVSTLTIQRTQQEDSAVYLCASSSGLAGGTRNEQFFGPGTRLTVL.

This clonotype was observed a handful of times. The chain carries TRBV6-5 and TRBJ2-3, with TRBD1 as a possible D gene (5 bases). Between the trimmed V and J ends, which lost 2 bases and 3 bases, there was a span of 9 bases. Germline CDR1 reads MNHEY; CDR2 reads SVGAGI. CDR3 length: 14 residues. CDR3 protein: CASSYRQLTDTQYF. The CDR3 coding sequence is TGTGCCAGCAGTTACCGACAGTTAACAGATACGCAGTATTTT.

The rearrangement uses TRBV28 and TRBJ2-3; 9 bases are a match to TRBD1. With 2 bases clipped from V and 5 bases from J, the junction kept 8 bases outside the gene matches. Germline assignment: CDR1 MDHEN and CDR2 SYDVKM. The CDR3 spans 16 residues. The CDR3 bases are TGTGCCAGCAGTTTAGGAGTGGGACAGGGAGGAGATACGCAGTATTTT. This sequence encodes CASSLGVGQGGDTQYF.

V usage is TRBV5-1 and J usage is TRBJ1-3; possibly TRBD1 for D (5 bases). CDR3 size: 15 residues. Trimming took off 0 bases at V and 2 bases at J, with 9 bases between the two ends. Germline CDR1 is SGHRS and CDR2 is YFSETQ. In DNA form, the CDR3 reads TGCGCCAGCAGCTTGGACAGGCAACCTGGAAACACCATATATTTT. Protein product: CASSLDRQPGNTIYF.

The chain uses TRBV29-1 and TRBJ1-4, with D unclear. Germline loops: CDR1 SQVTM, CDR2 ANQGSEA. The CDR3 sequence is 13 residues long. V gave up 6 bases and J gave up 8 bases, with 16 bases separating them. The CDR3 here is CSVMLAVGEKLFF. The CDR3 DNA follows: TGCAGCGTCATGCTGGCAGTGGGAGAAAAACTGTTTTTT.

CDR3 in DNA: TGCGCCAGCAGCCCACTCGGGGGCGGCTATGGCTACACCTTC. Translation gives CASSPLGGGYGYTF. The chain carries TRBV4-1 and TRBJ1-2, with D perhaps matching TRBD1 (6 bases). The CDR3 contains 14 residues. Trimming cost V 4 bases and J 4 bases, with 13 bases left between them. Germline CDR1 MGHRA, CDR2 YSYEKL.

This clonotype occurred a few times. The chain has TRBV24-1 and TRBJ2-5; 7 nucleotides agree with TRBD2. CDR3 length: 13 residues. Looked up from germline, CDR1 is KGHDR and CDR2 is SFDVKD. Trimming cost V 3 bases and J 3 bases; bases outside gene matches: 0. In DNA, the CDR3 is TGTGCCACCAGTGATGGGGGGGAAGAGACCCAGTACTTC. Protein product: CATSDGGEETQYF.